The 10 T cell receptor beta chains below were found in one sample sequenced in a study of Ad26.COV2.S vaccination and SARS-CoV-2 variants. TCRdb's copy holds only in-frame clones and misses some; the assay was immunoSEQ multiplex PCR. The table shows some 410,000 clones, with approximately 92% occurring only once. Documented treatment: over 15 received Ad26.COV2.S at low or high dose, single or two shots; about five received placebo; per-sample allocation not given. Sampling occurred on day 63 after the first vaccine or placebo injection. The sequences come from peripheral blood, collected in a trial of Ad26.COV2.S vaccine versus placebo. These receptors all come from a person between 18 and 59 years old who received the Ad26.COV2.S COVID-19 vaccine or a placebo.

The J gene is TRBJ2-7, the V gene TRBV27, with D possibly matching TRBD1 (6 bases). Germline assignment: CDR1 MNHEY and CDR2 SMNVEV (reference sequence). CDR3 length: 13 amino acids. Deletions cut 6 bases from V and 1 base from J, with 10 bases between. The CDR3 spells CASSYRVSYEQYF. The CDR3 DNA reads as TGTGCCAGCAGCTACAGGGTTTCCTACGAGCAGTACTTC.

The chain is built from TRBV5-6 and TRBJ2-4; D unclear. Germline V CDR1 and CDR2: SGHDT, YYEEEE. This CDR3 is built from 16 residues. The V gene lost 0 bases and the J gene lost 2 bases, with 12 bases spanning the gap. The CDR3 DNA is TGTGCCAGCAGCTTGGATTCTTTGCTAACCAAAAACATTCAGTACTTC. This codes for CASSLDSLLTKNIQYF.

This chain uses TRBV30 with TRBJ1-4; no reliable D call. The CDR3 loop spans 10 amino acids. The germline V gene has CDR1 GTSNPN and CDR2 SVGIG (reference sequence). Trimming removed 5 bases from V and 5 bases from J, with 3 bases in between. CDR3 DNA: TGTGCCTGGTCGAATGAAAAACTGTTTTTT. Translation gives CAWSNEKLFF.

The chain has TRBV10-3 and TRBJ2-2; TRBD2 matches 7 bases. Trimming removed 10 bases from V and 6 bases from J; junction bases left unmatched: 11. There are 14 residues in the CDR3. Germline CDR1 and CDR2: ENHRY and SYGVKD. The CDR3 DNA sequence: TGTGCCACCCACTTCGGCGGGGGAGCCGGGGAGCTGTTTTTT. Translated, it gives CATHFGGGAGELFF.

The V gene is TRBV6-2 or TRBV6-3, the J gene TRBJ1-1; the D gene is possibly TRBD1 (5 bases). V was pared by 0 bases and J by 4 bases, with 12 bases between. The germline gives CDR1 MNHEY, CDR2 SVGEGT. The CDR3 totals 15 residues. For the CDR3, the DNA is TGTGCCAGCAGTTACTCGGGTTCTGGGGCCACTGAAGCTTTCTTT. It encodes CASSYSGSGATEAFF.

This chain links TRBV9 with TRBJ2-1; 10 bases fit TRBD2. CDR1 is SGDLS and CDR2 is YYNGEE in the germline V gene. The CDR3 runs 16 residues. With V trimmed by 1 base and J by 6 bases, 7 bases remained unmatched. CDR3 in amino acids: CASSVRLAGAFNEQFF. CDR3 coding DNA: TGTGCCAGCAGCGTAAGGCTAGCGGGGGCCTTCAATGAGCAGTTCTTC.

This chain uses TRBV6-2 or TRBV6-3 with TRBJ1-5; a possible D gene is TRBD1 (5 bases). The CDR3 is made up of 15 amino acids. V was clipped by 5 bases and J by 3 bases, with 14 bases between them. Germline loops: CDR1 MNHEY, CDR2 SVGEGT. The CDR3 protein is CASSPLRQTNQPQHF. DNA for the CDR3: TGTGCCAGCAGTCCCCTGAGACAGACCAATCAGCCCCAGCATTTT.

The chain joins TRBV4-3 to TRBJ2-3; 8 positions agree with TRBD1. Germline CDR1 is LGHNA and CDR2 is YSLEER. The CDR3 is made up of 17 amino acids. V was pared by 0 bases and J by 5 bases, with 10 bases of the junction left unmatched. CDR3 DNA sequence: TGCGCCAGCAGCCAAGACTATCCACAGGGGGTTATAGATACGCAGTATTTT. It specifies CASSQDYPQGVIDTQYF.

The V call is TRBV5-8, the J call TRBJ2-7; 7 bases fit TRBD1. Losses at the gene ends were 3 bases for V and 2 bases for J; bases not matched to a gene: 11. The CDR3 is 16 amino acids. The germline gives CDR1 SGHTS, CDR2 YDEGEE. The chain's CDR3 is CASSSYGTAYTYEQYF. In DNA, the CDR3 is TGTGCCAGCAGCTCGTACGGGACAGCCTATACCTACGAGCAGTACTTC.

The V gene is TRBV4-3, the J gene TRBJ2-3, with D maybe TRBD2 (6 bases). Germline CDR1 LGHNA, CDR2 YSLEER. The CDR3 length is 17 residues. The V gene lost 1 base and the J gene lost 2 bases, with 16 bases spanning the gap. Written as DNA, the CDR3 is TGCGCCAGCAGCCAAGCGATGGAGGGTCGAGTCACAGATACGCAGTATTTT. It is translated as CASSQAMEGRVTDTQYF.